Below, 28 T cell receptor beta chains from the same sample are listed, as sequenced in a study of blood T cell repertoires in COVID-19. Libraries were prepared by immunoSEQ multiplex PCR; TCRdb keeps only in-frame clonotypes and omits some of them. The profile shows 120,000 to 150,000 clones, 85% to 90% of them singletons. Source material: peripheral blood. The receptors come from a woman aged 55 to 70 with acute or convalescent COVID-19.

The J gene is TRBJ1-1, the V gene TRBV19; 7 bases are shared with TRBD1. Trimming took 5 bases from V and 1 from J; bases not matched to a gene: 4. Germline-derived CDR1 and CDR2 are LNHDA and SQIVND (reference sequence). This CDR3 contains 14 residues. The CDR3 DNA reads as TGTGCCAGTAGTCTCTGGACAGGGAACACTGAAGCTTTCTTT. Its protein product is CASSLWTGNTEAFF.

The V call is TRBV10-3, the J call TRBJ2-1, with D uncertain. The CDR3 extends over 12 amino acids. From germline, CDR1 is ENHRY and CDR2 SYGVKD. Trimming pared 4 bases from V and 5 bases from J, leaving 6 bases between. The CDR3 spells CAISARDNEQFF. The CDR3 nucleotides read TGTGCCATCAGTGCCCGGGACAATGAGCAGTTCTTC.

The chain joins TRBV12-3 or TRBV12-4 to TRBJ2-5, with 7 bases fitting TRBD1. The junction had 4 bases not matched to a gene; V was cut back by 10 bases and J by 2 bases. This CDR3 is built from 12 residues. CDR3 in DNA: TGTGCCACCTCGACAGGGCAAGAGACCCAGTACTTC. Protein: CATSTGQETQYF.

This sequence joins TRBV7-2 and TRBJ2-3, with D possibly being TRBD2 (5 bases). V shed 3 bases and J shed 3 bases, with 13 bases lying between them. The CDR3 covers 15 residues. Per germline, CDR1 SGHTA and CDR2 FQGNSA. This chain's CDR3 is CASSFQDGKTDTQYF. CDR3 DNA sequence: TGTGCCAGCAGCTTCCAAGACGGGAAAACAGATACGCAGTATTTT.

The chain recombines TRBV18 with TRBJ1-1; D call uncertain. The V gene's germline CDR1 is KGHSH and CDR2 LQKENI. The CDR3 contains 16 residues. Trimming cost V 4 bases and J 2 bases, with 17 bases left between them. The CDR3: CASSLRTPSSNTEAFF. CDR3 nucleotide sequence: TGTGCCAGCTCACTCCGTACACCATCAAGTAACACTGAAGCTTTCTTT.

This rearrangement joins TRBV3-1 (or the pseudogene TRBV3-2) to TRBJ1-2; D perhaps matches TRBD1 (6 bases). Trimming cost V 6 bases and J 3 bases, with 17 bases left between them. Germline V CDR1 and CDR2: LGHDT, YNNKEL (reference sequence). The CDR3 totals 15 residues. CDR3: CASSQMRGGYYGYTF. CDR3 coding DNA: TGTGCCAGCAGTCAAATGCGCGGGGGCTACTATGGCTACACCTTC.

V and J are TRBV4-3 and TRBJ1-2; 9 nucleotides match TRBD1. CDR3 length: 15 amino acids. CDR1 is LGHNA, CDR2 YSLEER, per germline. Trimming removed 0 bases from V and 4 bases from J; junction bases left unmatched: 3. The CDR3, as DNA: TGCGCCAGCAGCCAAGACGGGACAGGGAGCTATGGCTACACCTTC. It yields the protein CASSQDGTGSYGYTF.

This chain uses TRBV7-9 with TRBJ1-2; tentative D call: TRBD1 (5 bases). This CDR3 is built from 14 residues. CDR1 and CDR2 (germline): SEHNR, FQNEAQ (reference sequence). Trimming cost V 3 bases and J 2 bases, with 10 bases left between them. CDR3 protein: CASSFRGTNYGYTF. CDR3 nucleotide sequence: TGTGCCAGCAGCTTTAGGGGCACGAACTATGGCTACACCTTC.

Remarks on this clone: An end of the junction differs from the germline gene, which may be a read error. The CDR3 spells CASSLSQKTQYF. CDR3 in DNA: TGTGCCAGCAGCCTTTCCCAAAAGACCCAGTACTTC. This chain uses TRBV7-8 with TRBJ2-5; D remains ambiguous. The germline CDR1 and CDR2 sequences are SGHVS and FQNEAQ. CDR3 length: 12 amino acids.

CDR3 bases: TGTGCCAGCAGCACCAGGAATAGCAATCAGCCCCAGCATTTT. Residues: CASSTRNSNQPQHF. The chain is built from TRBV3-1 (or the pseudogene TRBV3-2) and TRBJ1-5; D is unclear. The CDR3 length is 14 residues. Looked up from germline, CDR1 is LGHDT and CDR2 is YNNKEL (reference sequence). The V end lost 5 bases, the J end lost 0 bases, and 8 bases lay between the germline ends.

The table lists this clone with a few counts. This chain's CDR3 is CASRGWTGGELFF. CDR3 in DNA: TGTGCCAGTAGGGGCTGGACAGGTGGGGAGCTGTTTTTT. The chain links TRBV19 to TRBJ2-2; 7 bases fit TRBD1. The V gene end was trimmed by 6 bases and the J gene end by 8 bases; junction bases not matched to a gene: 6. This CDR3 has 13 amino acids. The germline V gene has CDR1 LNHDA and CDR2 SQIVND (reference sequence).

This chain connects TRBV12-3 or TRBV12-4 to TRBJ2-7; TRBD1 matches at 7 bases. CDR3 size: 13 residues. The V gene end was trimmed by 2 bases and the J gene end by 2 bases; junction bases not matched to a gene: 0. The CDR3 DNA sequence: TGTGCCAGCAGTTTAACAGGGGCCTACGAGCAGTACTTC. Its protein is CASSLTGAYEQYF.

V and J are TRBV7-9 and TRBJ2-2; D unresolved. The CDR3 totals 15 residues. V lost 5 bases and J 4 bases, leaving 14 bases between the germline ends. Germline-derived CDR1 and CDR2 are SEHNR and FQNEAQ (reference sequence). Here the CDR3 DNA reads TGTGCCAGCAGCGAGGTATCTGGATTCACCGGGGAGCTGTTTTTT. It is translated as CASSEVSGFTGELFF. The full variable domain, rest sourced from reference TRBV7-9 and TRBJ2-2, is DTGVSQNPRHKITKRGQNVTFRCDPISEHNRLYWYRQTLGQGPEFLTYFQNEAQLEKSRLLSDRFSAERPKGSFSTLEIQRTEQGDSAMYLCASSEVSGFTGELFFGEGSRLTVL.

The chain is built from TRBV30 and TRBJ1-1, with D possibly matching TRBD1 (6 bases). The germline V gene has CDR1 GTSNPN and CDR2 SVGIG (reference sequence). The CDR3 loop spans 13 amino acids. V gave up 5 bases and J gave up 4 bases, with 14 bases separating them. CDR3 amino acids: CAWGGSGGTEAFF. The CDR3 region has the DNA TGTGCCTGGGGGGGCTCCGGGGGCACTGAAGCTTTCTTT. The full variable domain, its missing parts supplied by reference TRBV30 and TRBJ1-1, is SQTIHQWPATLVQPVGSPLSLECTVEGTSNPNLYWYRQAAGRGLQLLFYSVGIGQISSEVPQNLSASRPQDRQFILSSKKLLLSDSGFYLCAWGGSGGTEAFFGQGTRLTVV.

This chain connects TRBV19 to TRBJ1-2; D not resolved. Trimming removed 3 bases from V and 3 bases from J, with 14 bases in between. CDR1 is LNHDA and CDR2 is SQIVND in the germline V gene (reference sequence). The CDR3 sequence is 15 residues long. CDR3 coding DNA: TGTGCCAGTAGTATGGTCGGCGGAGGACACTATGGCTACACCTTC. The encoded protein is CASSMVGGGHYGYTF.

V and J are TRBV27 and TRBJ1-6; the match to TRBD1 covers 10 bases. With 7 bases clipped from V and 7 bases from J, the junction kept 7 bases outside the gene matches. The V gene's germline CDR1 is MNHEY and CDR2 SMNVEV (reference sequence). This CDR3 has 15 amino acids. In nucleotides, the CDR3 is TGTGCCAGCACCCTGGGACAGGGGAGGAATTCACCCCTCCACTTT. It translates to CASTLGQGRNSPLHF.

This chain connects TRBV29-1 to TRBJ1-4; TRBD1 agrees at 8 bases. J was trimmed by 8 bases and V by 4 bases; bases with no gene match: 6. The CDR3 totals 13 residues. Germline V CDR1 and CDR2: SQVTM, ANQGSEA. The CDR3 is CSVGTGRGEKLFF. The CDR3 DNA is TGCAGCGTTGGGACAGGGAGAGGCGAAAAACTGTTTTTT. Looking up the rest from reference TRBV29-1 and TRBJ1-4 gives the full variable domain: SAVISQKPSRDICQRGTSLTIQCQVDSQVTMMFWYRQQPGQSLTLIATANQGSEATYESGFVIDKFPISRPNLTFSTLTVSNMSPEDSSIYLCSVGTGRGEKLFFGSGTQLSVL.

A few counts support this clone. The chain joins TRBV5-1 to TRBJ1-4; 7 bases are shared with TRBD1. The CDR3 is made up of 13 amino acids. Germline lookup yields CDR1 SGHRS and CDR2 YFSETQ. V was pared by 4 bases and J by 7 bases, with 4 bases of the junction left unmatched. The CDR3 loop is CASSLGQSEKLFF. As DNA, the CDR3 is TGCGCCAGCAGCCTGGGACAGAGTGAAAAACTGTTTTTT.

The chain is built from TRBV6-5 and TRBJ2-5, with 8 bases lining up with TRBD1. This CDR3 has 15 residues. V lost 6 bases, J lost 5 bases, and 11 bases stayed unmatched. Per germline, CDR1 MNHEY and CDR2 SVGAGI. CDR3 sequence (DNA): TGTGCCAGCAGCTTTATCAGGGGGCTCGAGGAGACCCAGTACTTC. Its translation: CASSFIRGLEETQYF.

The chain employs TRBV6-6 and TRBJ1-6; maybe TRBD1 (6 bases). Trimming removed 5 bases from V and 16 bases from J, with 15 bases in between. CDR3 length equals 12 residues. The germline CDR1 and CDR2 sequences are MNHNY and SVGAGI (reference sequence). As DNA, the CDR3 is TGTGCCAGCAGTCAATCGGGGGCCCCTCTCCACTTT. Translating gives CASSQSGAPLHF.

The chain is built from TRBV11-2 and TRBJ1-2; D call uncertain. V lost 2 bases, J lost 2 bases, and 6 bases lay in between. CDR1 and CDR2 from the germline V gene are SGHAT and FQNNGV. This CDR3 has 13 residues. CDR3 amino acids: CASSLLLNYGYTF. As DNA, the CDR3 is TGTGCCAGCAGCTTATTATTGAACTATGGCTACACCTTC.

The chain carries TRBV5-1 and TRBJ1-1; D uncertain. V lost 2 bases to trimming and J lost 4 bases, with 9 bases between them. The CDR3 covers 13 residues. Per germline, CDR1 SGHRS and CDR2 YFSETQ. The CDR3 coding sequence is TGCGCCAGCAGCTTCTCGGGGAGCACTGAAGCTTTCTTT. Translated, it gives CASSFSGSTEAFF.

Turning to this clone: Additional DNA sequences in this sample encode the identical CDR3. This chain joins TRBV3-1 (or the pseudogene TRBV3-2) and TRBJ1-5, with a possible D match to TRBD1 (5 bases). Between the trimmed V and J ends, which lost 3 bases and 4 bases, there was a span of 7 bases. Germline CDR1 reads LGHDT; CDR2 reads YNNKEL (reference sequence). This CDR3 spans 13 amino acids. The CDR3: CASSQQGNQPQHF. The CDR3 region has the DNA TGTGCCAGCAGCCAGCAGGGTAATCAGCCCCAGCATTTT.

This rearrangement joins TRBV3-1 (or the pseudogene TRBV3-2) to TRBJ1-3, with D possibly being TRBD1 (5 bases). CDR3 size: 15 residues. The V gene's germline CDR1 is LGHDT and CDR2 YNNKEL (reference sequence). Trimming pared 8 bases from V and 0 bases from J, leaving 14 bases between. Here the CDR3 DNA reads TGTGCCAGCGAAGGACATCAGGGCTCTGGAAACACCATATATTTT. Translation gives CASEGHQGSGNTIYF.

V is TRBV18 and J is TRBJ1-2, with TRBD1 matching 8 bases. With V trimmed by 5 bases and J by 8 bases, 10 bases remained unmatched. Germline V gene lookup returns CDR1 KGHSH and CDR2 LQKENI. This CDR3 is 14 amino acids long. This CDR3 reads CASSTRTGLRGYTF. The CDR3 nucleotides read TGTGCCAGCTCAACCAGGACAGGGTTGAGAGGCTACACCTTC.

The rearrangement joins TRBV2 to TRBJ1-5, with 9 bases that match TRBD1. In germline, CDR1 is SNHLY, CDR2 FYNNEI. This CDR3 spans 15 amino acids. J lost 6 bases, V lost 6 bases, and 9 bases had no gene match. CDR3 protein: CASRATGGQGQPQHF. CDR3 bases: TGTGCCAGCAGAGCCACAGGGGGCCAGGGTCAGCCCCAGCATTTT.

V gene TRBV12-3 or TRBV12-4 combines with J gene TRBJ2-1; 9 bases map to TRBD1. The V gene end was trimmed by 6 bases and the J gene end by 9 bases; junction bases not matched to a gene: 6. The CDR3 is 13 residues long. The CDR3 DNA sequence: TGTGCCAGCAGGAGAGACAGGGGGGGTGAGCAGTTCTTC. Translation: CASRRDRGGEQFF.

J is TRBJ2-7 and V is TRBV11-2, with a tentative D call TRBD1 (6 bases). The CDR3 is 15 amino acids. V dropped 5 bases and J dropped 3 bases, with 17 bases sitting between them. CDR1 SGHAT and CDR2 FQNNGV come from the germline V gene. CDR3 nucleotide sequence: TGTGCCAGCAGCAGAACCCCGCTAGGGGGCTACGAGCAGTACTTC. Amino acids: CASSRTPLGGYEQYF.